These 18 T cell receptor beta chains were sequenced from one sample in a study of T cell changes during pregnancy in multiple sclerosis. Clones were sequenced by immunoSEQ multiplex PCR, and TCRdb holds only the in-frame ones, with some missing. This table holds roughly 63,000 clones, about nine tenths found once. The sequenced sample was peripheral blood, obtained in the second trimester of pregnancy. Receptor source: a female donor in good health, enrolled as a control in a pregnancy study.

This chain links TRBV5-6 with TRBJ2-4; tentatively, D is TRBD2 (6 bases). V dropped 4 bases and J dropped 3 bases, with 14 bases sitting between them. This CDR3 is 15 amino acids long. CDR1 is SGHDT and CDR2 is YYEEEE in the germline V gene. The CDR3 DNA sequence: TGTGCCAGCAGCCCTATAAACGGGGGCAAAAACATTCAGTACTTC. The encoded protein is CASSPINGGKNIQYF.

CDR3 residues: CSVELRGGYTF. CDR3 nucleotide sequence: TGCAGCGTTGAATTGCGGGGGGGGTACACCTTC. This rearrangement joins TRBV29-1 to TRBJ1-2; TRBD1 is a possible D gene (5 bases). Trimming left V 2 bases short and J 11 bases short, with 12 bases between. The CDR3 consists of 11 residues. The germline gives CDR1 SQVTM, CDR2 ANQGSEA.

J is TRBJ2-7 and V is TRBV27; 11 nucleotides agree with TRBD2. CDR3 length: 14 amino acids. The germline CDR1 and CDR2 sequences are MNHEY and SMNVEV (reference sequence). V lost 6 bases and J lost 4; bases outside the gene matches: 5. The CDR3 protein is CASSRLAGLYEQYF. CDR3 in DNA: TGTGCCAGCAGCCGACTAGCGGGACTATACGAGCAGTACTTC.

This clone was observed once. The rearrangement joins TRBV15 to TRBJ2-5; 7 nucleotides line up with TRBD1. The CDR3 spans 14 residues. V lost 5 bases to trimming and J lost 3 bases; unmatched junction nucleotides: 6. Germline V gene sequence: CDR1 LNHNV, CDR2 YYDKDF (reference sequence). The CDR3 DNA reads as TGTGCCACCAGCTACCCTGGGACAGAAGAGACCCAGTACTTC. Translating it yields CATSYPGTEETQYF.

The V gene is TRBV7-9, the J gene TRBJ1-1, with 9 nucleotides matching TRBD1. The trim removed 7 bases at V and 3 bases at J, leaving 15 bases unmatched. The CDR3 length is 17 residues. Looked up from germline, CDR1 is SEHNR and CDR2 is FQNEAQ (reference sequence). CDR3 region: CASTTLPGQGRDTEAFF. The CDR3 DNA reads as TGTGCCAGCACCACCCTTCCGGGACAGGGCAGGGACACTGAAGCTTTCTTT.

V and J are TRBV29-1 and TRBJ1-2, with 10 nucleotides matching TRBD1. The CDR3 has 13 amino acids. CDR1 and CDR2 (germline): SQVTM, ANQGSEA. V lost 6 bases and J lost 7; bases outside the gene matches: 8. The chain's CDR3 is CSVQTGGSGGYTF. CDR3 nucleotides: TGCAGCGTGCAGACAGGGGGCTCCGGTGGCTACACCTTC.

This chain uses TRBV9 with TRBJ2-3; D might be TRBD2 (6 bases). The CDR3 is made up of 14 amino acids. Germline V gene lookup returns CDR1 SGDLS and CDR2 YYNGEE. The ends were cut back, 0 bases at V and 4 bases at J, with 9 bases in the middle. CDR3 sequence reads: CASSVGGASDTQYF. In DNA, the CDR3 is TGTGCCAGCAGCGTAGGCGGGGCATCAGATACGCAGTATTTT.

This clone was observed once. DNA of the CDR3: TGTGCCAGCAGTGTACAGGGAGTAGGCGAGCAGTACTTC. Protein product: CASSVQGVGEQYF. The genes are TRBV6-5 and TRBJ2-7; D may be TRBD1 (6 bases). The CDR3 has 13 amino acids. CDR1 and CDR2 (germline): MNHEY, SVGAGI. V was shortened by 5 bases and J by 6 bases, with 14 bases between the two germline ends.

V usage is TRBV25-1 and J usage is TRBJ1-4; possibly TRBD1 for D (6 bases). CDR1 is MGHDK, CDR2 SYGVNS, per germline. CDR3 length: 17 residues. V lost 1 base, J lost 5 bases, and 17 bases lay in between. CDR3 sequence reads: CASSELPRGRANEKLFF. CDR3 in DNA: TGTGCCAGCAGTGAATTGCCCAGGGGTAGGGCGAATGAAAAACTGTTTTTT.

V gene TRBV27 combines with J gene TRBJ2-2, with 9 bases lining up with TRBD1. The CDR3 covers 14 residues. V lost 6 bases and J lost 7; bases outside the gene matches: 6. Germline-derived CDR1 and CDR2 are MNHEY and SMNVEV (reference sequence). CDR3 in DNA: TGTGCCAGCAGAGACAGGGGGTGGGGCGGGGAGCTGTTTTTT. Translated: CASRDRGWGGELFF.

The CDR3 region has the DNA TGCGCCAGCAGCTTGGCCCCCGGACAGGGCTACGAGCAGTACTTC. Translation gives CASSLAPGQGYEQYF. The chain uses TRBV5-1 and TRBJ2-7, with TRBD1 matching over 8 bases. The CDR3 contains 15 residues. Germline V gives CDR1 SGHRS, CDR2 YFSETQ. V shed 0 bases and J 3 bases; nucleotides not matched to a gene: 5.

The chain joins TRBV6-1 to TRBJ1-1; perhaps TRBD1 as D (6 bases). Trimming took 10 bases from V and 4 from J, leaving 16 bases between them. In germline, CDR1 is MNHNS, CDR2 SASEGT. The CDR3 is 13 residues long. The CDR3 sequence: CATITGWATEAFF. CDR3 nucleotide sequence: TGTGCCACCATAACAGGGTGGGCCACTGAAGCTTTCTTT.

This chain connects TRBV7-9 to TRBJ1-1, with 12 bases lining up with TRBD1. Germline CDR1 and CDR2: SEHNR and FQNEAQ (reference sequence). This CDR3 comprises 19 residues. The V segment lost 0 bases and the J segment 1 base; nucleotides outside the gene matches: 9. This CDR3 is CASSLATGQGAPTNTEAFF. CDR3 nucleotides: TGTGCCAGCAGCTTAGCGACGGGACAGGGGGCGCCGACGAACACTGAAGCTTTCTTT. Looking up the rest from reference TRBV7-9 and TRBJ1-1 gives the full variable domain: DTGVSQNPRHKITKRGQNVTFRCDPISEHNRLYWYRQTLGQGPEFLTYFQNEAQLEKSRLLSDRFSAERPKGSFSTLEIQRTEQGDSAMYLCASSLATGQGAPTNTEAFFGQGTRLTVV.

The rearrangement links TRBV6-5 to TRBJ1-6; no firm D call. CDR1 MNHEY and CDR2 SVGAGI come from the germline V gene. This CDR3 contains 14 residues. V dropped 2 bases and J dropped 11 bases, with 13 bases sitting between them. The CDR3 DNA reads TGTGCCAGCAGTTACCAAGAGGGTGAGGCACCCCTCCACTTT. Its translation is CASSYQEGEAPLHF.

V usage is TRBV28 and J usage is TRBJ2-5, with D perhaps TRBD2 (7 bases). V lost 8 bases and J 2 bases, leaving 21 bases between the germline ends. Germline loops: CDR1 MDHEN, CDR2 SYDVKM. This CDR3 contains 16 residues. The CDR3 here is CASSLGGALEQETQYF. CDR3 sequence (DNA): TGTGCCAGCTCCTTAGGGGGGGCTTTGGAGCAAGAGACCCAGTACTTC.

Here the CDR3 DNA reads TGTGCCAGCAGCCAAGATCGGGGACAGGGGGCCGGCTATGGCTACACCTTC. Its protein product is CASSQDRGQGAGYGYTF. The rearrangement joins TRBV4-2 to TRBJ1-2; TRBD1 matches 12 bases. Germline CDR1 and CDR2: LGHNA and YNFKEQ. This CDR3 contains 17 residues. After removal of 0 bases from V and 4 bases from J, the junction contained 6 bases not matched to a gene.

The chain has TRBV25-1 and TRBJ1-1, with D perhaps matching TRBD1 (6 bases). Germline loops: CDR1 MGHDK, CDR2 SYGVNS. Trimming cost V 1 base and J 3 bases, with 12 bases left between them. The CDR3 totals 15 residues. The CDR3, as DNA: TGTGCCAGCAGTGAATCGCCCCAGGGGTACACTGAAGCTTTCTTT. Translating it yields CASSESPQGYTEAFF. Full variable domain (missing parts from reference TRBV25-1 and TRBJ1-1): EADIYQTPRYLVIGTGKKITLECSQTMGHDKMYWYQQDPGMELHLIHYSYGVNSTEKGDLSSESTVSRIRTEHFPLTLESARPSHTSQYLCASSESPQGYTEAFFGQGTRLTVV.

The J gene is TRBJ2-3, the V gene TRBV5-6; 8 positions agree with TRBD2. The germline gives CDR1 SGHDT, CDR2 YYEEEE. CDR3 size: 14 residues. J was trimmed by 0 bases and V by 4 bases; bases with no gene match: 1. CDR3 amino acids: CASSRLASTDTQYF. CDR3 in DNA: TGTGCCAGCAGCCGACTAGCGAGCACAGATACGCAGTATTTT.